This TCR beta chain was observed in a study of OX40 agonist ivuxolimab in advanced cancers. In the study overall: The costimulatory receptor OX40 (CD134) was targeted by ivuxolimab, a fully human IgG2 agonistic monoclonal antibody. Of the approximately 50 dose-escalation patients, hepatocellular carcinoma was present in roughly 19, melanoma in some 15, renal cell carcinoma in 9 and head and neck cancer in 9. Intravenous ivuxolimab was administered to patients every 2 weeks at six dose levels: 0.01, 0.1, 0.3, 1.5, 3 and 10 mg/kg. A male proportion of roughly 80% and a mean age of 60 years, ranging from 23 to 79, were recorded for the dose-escalation cohort. The point of sequencing TCRbeta in the periphery was to test whether ivuxolimab changed TCR sequence diversity and drove clonal T-cell expansion. Partial responses occurred in three dose-escalation patients, of whom one had hepatocellular carcinoma and two had cutaneous melanoma. The monotherapy dose-escalation portion (N = 52 patients) of the phase I ivuxolimab trial is reported in the paper. Prior anti-PD-1, anti-PD-L1 or anti-CTLA-4 therapy was permitted, and checkpoint inhibitors had been received by about two fifths of dose-escalation patients.

Genomic DNA was extracted from sorted cells for sequencing of the TCRbeta CDR3 region. The immunoSEQ Assay was used for sequencing of TCRbeta CDR3 regions. TCRdb limited this immuneACCESS table to in-frame rearrangements with V and J called. A share of clones is missing; checked studies link under half to unresolved V genes, and the rest is unexplained. The sample table records 72,000 or so clones; about 80% of these occur just once. About 4.1% of the sample lies in the top ten. Trimming costs V 3 bases and J 7 bases, and their ends lie 12 bases apart. The germline V gene specifies MDHEN as CDR1 and SYDVKM as CDR2. The CDR3 runs 13 residues from the cysteine to the phenylalanine. The read is trimmed to its CDR3 DNA, 39 bases read in frame from base 1. What the authors observed across the whole study: Low levels of normalized T-cell clonal expansion were also seen in some patients who did not respond. Clonal expansion of both CD4+ and CD8+ blood T cells was observed from baseline to week 6 at doses 0.1 to 3.0 mg/kg. On average, CD8+ T cells showed more expanded clones than CD4+ T cells after ivuxolimab. In the 0.1-3.0 mg/kg groups, partial responders had among the lowest normalized peripheral clonal expansion, particularly in CD8+ T cells. The antigen specificity of the peripheral T cells that underwent clonal expansion was not determined.

Patients with a history of autoimmune disease or receiving systemic immunosuppression were excluded from the trial. Peripheral blood for TCR sequencing was collected from all dose cohorts at baseline, on cycle 4 day 1, and on cycle 7 day 1. Samples came from an open-label, multicenter, first-in-human phase I dose-escalation trial of ivuxolimab. Adults with locally advanced or metastatic melanoma, renal cell carcinoma, hepatocellular carcinoma or head and neck squamous cell carcinoma were enrolled in the trial. Before TCR sequencing, CD4+ T cells and CD8+ T cells from peripheral blood were sorted into separate populations. This clone was seen more than once but under ten times. No antigen is known for it. Base quality data are lacking; no much larger clone is found one base away.

The TCR was taken from an adult with an advanced solid tumor such as melanoma, head and neck, liver or kidney cancer. The sample in question was CD4+ or CD8+ T cells sorted from blood, obtained in a trial of the OX40 agonist ivuxolimab. The chain links TRBV28 with TRBJ1-2, and possibly TRBD1, on 5 matching bases. The CDR3 protein is CASSFRGRRGYTF. The DNA sequence is as follows: TGTGCCAGCAGTTTTCGGGGGAGGCGTGGCTACACCTTC.